This T cell receptor (beta chain) was recovered during a study of control samples from healthy donors and cancer patients (dated by TCRdb to about 2020). Libraries were prepared through the immunoSEQ multiplex PCR assay. In TCRdb, the immuneACCESS table is reduced to in-frame sequences with V and J assigned. These tables do not hold every clone; where another copy was compared, an unresolved V gene accounts for under half, and the others remain unexplained. The sample table holds 82,000 or so clones, of which around 94% were seen once. The ten largest account for around 5% of the sample. Per the germline V gene (reference sequence), LNHDA is the CDR1 and SQIVND is the CDR2. V was cut back by 9 bases and J by 1 base, leaving a gap of 22 bases between them. Reading from cysteine to phenylalanine, the CDR3 counts 17 amino acids. CDR3 DNA only is kept here, 51 bases in frame from base 1. About this clone: What this receptor recognizes is not known. No much larger clone is present one base from it, and per-base qualities are unavailable.

The chain joins TRBV19 to TRBJ2-1; the D gene is perhaps TRBD2, on 5 matching bases. Sequencing was done on a sample of blood. This receptor was identified in a woman aged 18-30 years in good health. The DNA reads TGTGCCAGCCAACGAGGGAAGGGCACGCAGTCCTACAATGAGCAGTTCTTC. It is translated as CASQRGKGTQSYNEQFF.